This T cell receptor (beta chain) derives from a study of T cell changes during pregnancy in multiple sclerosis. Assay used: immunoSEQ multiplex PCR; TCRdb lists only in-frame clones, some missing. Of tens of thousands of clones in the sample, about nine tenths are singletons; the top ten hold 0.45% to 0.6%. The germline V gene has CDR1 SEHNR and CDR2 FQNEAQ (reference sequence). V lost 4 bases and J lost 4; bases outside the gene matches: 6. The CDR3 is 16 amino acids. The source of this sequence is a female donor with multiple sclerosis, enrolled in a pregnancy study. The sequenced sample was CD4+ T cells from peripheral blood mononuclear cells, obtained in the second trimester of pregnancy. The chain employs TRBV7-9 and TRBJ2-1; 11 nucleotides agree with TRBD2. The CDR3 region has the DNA TGTGCCAGCAGCTACAGACTAGCGGGGAGATACAATGAGCAGTTCTTC. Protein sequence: CASSYRLAGRYNEQFF.